One sample yielded the 32 T cell receptor beta chains listed below, sequenced in a study of blood T cell repertoires in COVID-19. Only in-frame clones appear in the TCRdb table, and some are missing; sequencing was by immunoSEQ multiplex PCR. The sample has around 280,000 clones, approximately 86% seen once; the top ten hold around 4.2%. Material for sequencing was peripheral blood. These TCRs come from a woman between 45 and 65 years old with active or convalescent COVID-19.

This clone was picked up a small number of times. The chain couples TRBV18 to TRBJ2-5; tentative D call: TRBD2 (6 bases). Trimming took 6 bases from V and 5 from J, leaving 13 bases between them. This CDR3 comprises 13 residues. The germline V gene has CDR1 KGHSH and CDR2 LQKENI. The CDR3 bases are TGTGCCAGCTCCCCGGAGGGGAGGGAGACCCAGTACTTC. Its protein is CASSPEGRETQYF. The full variable domain, completed using reference TRBV18 and TRBJ2-5, is NAGVMQNPRHLVRRRGQEARLRCSPMKGHSHVYWYRQLPEEGLKFMVYLQKENIIDESGMPKERFSAEFPKEGPSILRIQQVVRGDSAAYFCASSPEGRETQYFGPGTRLLVL.

The chain joins TRBV6-2 or TRBV6-3 to TRBJ2-7; D is perhaps TRBD2 (6 bases). The CDR3 extends over 15 amino acids. Trimming stripped 3 bases from V and 1 base from J, with 13 bases between. The germline gives CDR1 MNHEY, CDR2 SVGEGT. This CDR3 reads CASSYKGLASYEQYF. DNA for the CDR3: TGTGCCAGCAGTTATAAGGGACTGGCGTCCTACGAGCAGTACTTC.

The chain is built from TRBV5-1 and TRBJ2-3; D perhaps matches TRBD1 (5 bases). The length of the CDR3 is 14 residues. V was pared by 1 base and J by 3 bases, with 9 bases between. Germline V gene sequence: CDR1 SGHRS, CDR2 YFSETQ. CDR3 DNA sequence: TGCGCCAGCAGCTTGATTGGGGCGACAGATACGCAGTATTTT. It yields the protein CASSLIGATDTQYF. The full variable domain, rest sourced from reference TRBV5-1 and TRBJ2-3, is KAGVTQTPRYLIKTRGQQVTLSCSPISGHRSVSWYQQTPGQGLQFLFEYFSETQRNKGNFPGRFSGRQFSNSRSEMNVSTLELGDSALYLCASSLIGATDTQYFGPGTRLTVL.

This chain connects TRBV6-5 to TRBJ1-6; TRBD1 might be the D (6 bases). The CDR3 loop spans 14 amino acids. The V gene's germline CDR1 is MNHEY and CDR2 SVGAGI. The ends were cut back, 11 bases at V and 2 bases at J, with 13 bases in the middle. The CDR3 is CAGGAGAYNSPLHF. DNA for the CDR3: TGTGCCGGGGGGGCAGGCGCCTATAATTCACCCCTCCACTTT.

The V and J genes are TRBV7-9 and TRBJ1-4; TRBD1 might be the D (6 bases). Trimming removed 5 bases from V and 0 bases from J, with 7 bases in between. Germline values: CDR1 SEHNR, CDR2 FQNEAQ (reference sequence). CDR3 size: 14 residues. The CDR3 DNA reads as TGTGCCAGCAGCCGGACAGCAACTAATGAAAAACTGTTTTTT. Its translation is CASSRTATNEKLFF.

The rearrangement links TRBV3-1 (or the pseudogene TRBV3-2) to TRBJ1-1; no firm D call. The CDR3 consists of 15 residues. Germline V CDR1 and CDR2: LGHDT, YNNKEL (reference sequence). The V end was cut by 1 base, the J end by 5 bases, with 14 bases between. The CDR3 DNA reads TGTGCCAGCAGCCAAGGGCGGGGATGGGGAACTGAAGCTTTCTTT. This translates into CASSQGRGWGTEAFF.

The chain uses TRBV28 and TRBJ2-2, with a possible D match to TRBD1 (6 bases). The V end was cut by 3 bases, the J end by 3 bases, with 20 bases between. The CDR3 contains 18 residues. Germline CDR1 and CDR2: MDHEN and SYDVKM. The CDR3 loop is CASSFSDRLKGDTGELFF. The CDR3 DNA sequence: TGTGCCAGCAGTTTCTCCGACAGGCTTAAAGGGGACACCGGGGAGCTGTTTTTT.

The genes are TRBV5-4 and TRBJ2-7, with D tentatively TRBD2 (6 bases). Per the germline V gene, CDR1 is SGHNT and CDR2 is YYREEE (reference sequence). V was trimmed by 2 bases and J by 5 bases, leaving 17 bases between them. The CDR3 has 15 residues. CDR3: CASSFGGPWGDEQYF. The CDR3 DNA is TGTGCCAGCAGCTTTGGAGGACCCTGGGGGGACGAGCAGTACTTC.

The chain joins TRBV9 to TRBJ2-1; 9 bases are a match to TRBD2. The CDR3 totals 16 residues. Trimming removed 4 bases from V and 6 bases from J; junction bases left unmatched: 11. The germline V gene encodes CDR1 SGDLS and CDR2 YYNGEE. CDR3 loop: CASSPRASGTFNEQFF. In nucleotides, the CDR3 is TGTGCCAGCAGCCCCCGAGCTAGCGGGACCTTCAATGAGCAGTTCTTC.

The V call is TRBV27, the J call TRBJ1-5; D gene ambiguous. From germline, CDR1 is MNHEY and CDR2 SMNVEV (reference sequence). Trimming left V 4 bases short and J 6 bases short, with 10 bases between. The CDR3 runs to 13 residues. The CDR3 sequence is CASSWGVGQPQHF. CDR3 bases: TGTGCCAGCAGTTGGGGAGTTGGTCAGCCCCAGCATTTT.

V and J are TRBV5-1 and TRBJ2-5; D possibly corresponds to TRBD1 (6 bases). There are 14 residues in the CDR3. With 3 bases removed from V and 2 bases from J, the gap between germline ends came to 11 bases. CDR1 is SGHRS and CDR2 is YFSETQ in the germline V gene. In nucleotides, the CDR3 is TGCGCCAGCAGCTCACAGGGTTCGCAAGAGACCCAGTACTTC. Amino acid sequence: CASSSQGSQETQYF. Filled out from reference TRBV5-1 and TRBJ2-5, the complete variable domain reads KAGVTQTPRYLIKTRGQQVTLSCSPISGHRSVSWYQQTPGQGLQFLFEYFSETQRNKGNFPGRFSGRQFSNSRSEMNVSTLELGDSALYLCASSSQGSQETQYFGPGTRLLVL.

This rearrangement joins TRBV12-3 or TRBV12-4 to TRBJ2-7; 7 positions match TRBD1. V was pared by 6 bases and J by 6 bases, with 8 bases of the junction left unmatched. The length of the CDR3 is 13 residues. The CDR3: CASSYTTGVEQYF. CDR3 DNA: TGTGCCAGCAGCTATACCACAGGGGTCGAGCAGTACTTC.

The V gene is TRBV5-1, the J gene TRBJ1-4; D gene uncertain. Deletions cut 4 bases from V and 0 bases from J, with 7 bases between. Germline assignment: CDR1 SGHRS and CDR2 YFSETQ. The CDR3 has 14 amino acids. In DNA, the CDR3 is TGCGCCAGCAGCATTACTGCAACTAATGAAAAACTGTTTTTT. Protein product: CASSITATNEKLFF.

The sample holds one count of this clone. V gene TRBV18 combines with J gene TRBJ1-1; 9 bases agree with TRBD1. CDR1 KGHSH and CDR2 LQKENI come from the germline V gene. This CDR3 spans 15 amino acids. V was pared by 2 bases and J by 3 bases, with 4 bases of the junction left unmatched. The CDR3 region is CASSPYRTGDTEAFF. The CDR3 bases are TGTGCCAGCTCACCATATAGGACAGGGGACACTGAAGCTTTCTTT.

The CDR3 sequence: CASSLSRATEAFF. CDR3 DNA sequence: TGTGCCAGTAGTTTAAGCAGGGCGACTGAAGCTTTCTTT. The rearrangement uses TRBV19 and TRBJ1-1; tentatively, D is TRBD1 (5 bases). This CDR3 spans 13 amino acids. Trimming shortened V by 5 bases and J by 5 bases, and 12 bases separated the two germline ends. The V gene's germline CDR1 is LNHDA and CDR2 SQIVND (reference sequence).

This rearrangement joins TRBV25-1 to TRBJ2-7; 11 bases are a match to TRBD2. Germline V lookup: CDR1 MGHDK, CDR2 SYGVNS. Trimming took 4 bases from V and 1 from J; bases not matched to a gene: 3. The CDR3 is 15 residues long. CDR3 coding DNA: TGTGCCAGCAGTGTCGGGACTAGCGGTTCCTACGAGCAGTACTTC. Translation: CASSVGTSGSYEQYF.

The V gene is TRBV7-8, the J gene TRBJ2-5; TRBD2 matches 9 bases. This CDR3 contains 16 residues. After removal of 3 bases from V and 3 bases from J, the junction contained 8 bases not matched to a gene. CDR1 and CDR2 (germline): SGHVS, FQNEAQ. The CDR3 here is CASSFPTSGREETQYF. DNA of the CDR3: TGTGCCAGCAGCTTTCCGACTAGCGGTAGGGAAGAGACCCAGTACTTC.

The genes are TRBV24-1 and TRBJ2-2, with D perhaps TRBD2 (6 bases). The germline V and J ends were trimmed by 9 bases and 1 base, with 17 bases remaining between them. Per germline, CDR1 KGHDR and CDR2 SFDVKD. The length of the CDR3 is 16 residues. Here the CDR3 reads CATAESGLWNTGELFF. For the CDR3, the DNA is TGTGCCACCGCGGAATCGGGACTCTGGAACACCGGGGAGCTGTTTTTT.

The rearrangement links TRBV6-5 to TRBJ1-1; D possibly corresponds to TRBD1 (6 bases). The CDR3 covers 14 residues. V gave up 6 bases and J gave up 1 base, with 12 bases separating them. Germline V gene sequence: CDR1 MNHEY, CDR2 SVGAGI. The CDR3 spells CASRNGQTNTEAFF. In nucleotides, the CDR3 is TGTGCCAGCAGGAATGGACAGACGAACACTGAAGCTTTCTTT.

The rearrangement links TRBV21-1 to TRBJ1-4; the listed D gene, TRBD1, was not tested against the DNA. TRBV21-1 is tagged as a pseudogene. The CDR3 runs 14 residues. CDR3: CASSKEGWDEKLFF. In DNA, the CDR3 is TGTGCCAGCAGCAAAGAGGGGTGGGATGAAAAACTGTTTTTT.

The chain has TRBV7-2 and TRBJ2-2; 11 bases match TRBD2. J was trimmed by 6 bases and V by 5 bases; bases with no gene match: 5. This CDR3 contains 15 residues. In germline, CDR1 is SGHTA, CDR2 FQGNSA. The CDR3 here is CASSRPGLAAGELFF. CDR3 nucleotides: TGTGCCAGCAGCCGCCCGGGACTAGCGGCCGGGGAGCTGTTTTTT.

The genes are TRBV27 and TRBJ1-2, with D perhaps matching TRBD1 (6 bases). V lost 7 bases and J lost 7, with 16 bases in between. The germline CDR1 and CDR2 sequences are MNHEY and SMNVEV (reference sequence). The CDR3 runs 13 residues. CDR3 sequence reads: CASTPTGKGGYTF. For the CDR3, the DNA is TGTGCCAGCACCCCGACAGGAAAAGGTGGCTACACCTTC.

This chain links TRBV7-9 with TRBJ2-1, with 8 bases aligning to TRBD2. The ends lost 5 bases at V and 16 bases at J; junction bases unmatched: 13. The CDR3 consists of 13 residues. The germline CDR1 and CDR2 sequences are SEHNR and FQNEAQ (reference sequence). The DNA of the CDR3 is TGTGCCAGCAGCGAAAGTGGCGGGAGGATACCTTTCTTC. It encodes CASSESGGRIPFF.

This clone was counted only a few times. The chain couples TRBV27 to TRBJ1-3, with a weak D call TRBD1 (5 bases). CDR3 length equals 14 residues. Trimming left V 2 bases short and J 0 bases short, with 5 bases between. CDR1 and CDR2 (germline): MNHEY, SMNVEV (reference sequence). The DNA of the CDR3 is TGTGCCAGCAGTTTAAGGGGCTCTGGAAACACCATATATTTT. This codes for CASSLRGSGNTIYF.

The V gene is TRBV9, the J gene TRBJ2-7; tentatively, D is TRBD2 (5 bases). The V gene lost 4 bases and the J gene lost 5 bases, with 13 bases spanning the gap. Germline V gene lookup returns CDR1 SGDLS and CDR2 YYNGEE. The CDR3 is made up of 13 amino acids. The CDR3 here is CASSPEGGHEQYF. CDR3 nucleotide sequence: TGTGCCAGCAGCCCAGAGGGCGGTCACGAGCAGTACTTC.

The V call is TRBV14, the J call TRBJ1-2, with D possibly being TRBD1 (5 bases). This CDR3 spans 13 amino acids. In germline, CDR1 is SGHDN, CDR2 FVKESK. V was trimmed by 0 bases and J by 5 bases, leaving 7 bases between them. CDR3 sequence: CASSQDRGYGYTF. DNA of the CDR3: TGTGCCAGCAGCCAAGATAGGGGATATGGCTACACCTTC.

This sequence joins TRBV3-1 (or the pseudogene TRBV3-2) and TRBJ2-7, with D uncertain. This CDR3 comprises 12 residues. From germline, CDR1 is LGHDT and CDR2 YNNKEL (reference sequence). V shed 1 base and J shed 4 bases, with 5 bases lying between them. CDR3 coding DNA: TGTGCCAGCAGCCAAGTATCTTACGAGCAGTACTTC. This encodes CASSQVSYEQYF.

This chain joins TRBV3-1 (or the pseudogene TRBV3-2) and TRBJ2-1; TRBD2 aligns across 9 bases. Germline values: CDR1 LGHDT, CDR2 YNNKEL (reference sequence). This CDR3 is built from 15 residues. The V segment lost 4 bases and the J segment 6 bases; nucleotides outside the gene matches: 7. The CDR3 sequence is CASSPVAGAGNEQFF. DNA of the CDR3: TGTGCCAGCAGCCCCGTAGCGGGAGCGGGCAATGAGCAGTTCTTC.

The chain is built from TRBV19 and TRBJ1-6, with unresolved D. Germline CDR1 is LNHDA and CDR2 is SQIVND (reference sequence). V was cut by 8 bases and J by 7 bases, with 21 bases left in between. The CDR3 extends over 16 amino acids. The CDR3 DNA is TGTGCCAGTTCCGCTGACGCCCGACTTCCAAATTCACCCCTCCACTTT. It codes for CASSADARLPNSPLHF. Looking up the rest from reference TRBV19 and TRBJ1-6 gives the full variable domain: DGGITQSPKYLFRKEGQNVTLSCEQNLNHDAMYWYRQDPGQGLRLIYYSQIVNDFQKGDIAEGYSVSREKKESFPLTVTSAQKNPTAFYLCASSADARLPNSPLHFGNGTRLTVT.

The gene calls are TRBV20-1 and TRBJ2-7; tentatively, D is TRBD1 (5 bases). CDR3 length equals 13 residues. V dropped 6 bases and J dropped 6 bases, with 18 bases sitting between them. The germline V gene has CDR1 DFQATT and CDR2 SNEGSKA (reference sequence). CDR3 residues: CSASRGLGREQYF. The CDR3 DNA reads as TGCAGTGCCAGTAGGGGTCTGGGGCGCGAGCAGTACTTC.

The genes are TRBV7-9 and TRBJ1-1; weak D call: TRBD1 (6 bases). The CDR3 is 16 residues long. Trimming took 3 bases from V and 1 from J, leaving 15 bases between them. CDR1 and CDR2 (germline): SEHNR, FQNEAQ (reference sequence). DNA for the CDR3: TGTGCCAGCAGCTTCAACGCGAGAGGGGGGAACACTGAAGCTTTCTTT. This gives the protein CASSFNARGGNTEAFF. Full variable domain (remainder filled in from reference TRBV7-9 and TRBJ1-1): DTGVSQNPRHKITKRGQNVTFRCDPISEHNRLYWYRQTLGQGPEFLTYFQNEAQLEKSRLLSDRFSAERPKGSFSTLEIQRTEQGDSAMYLCASSFNARGGNTEAFFGQGTRLTVV.

This clone has just one count. The V and J genes are TRBV3-1 (or the pseudogene TRBV3-2) and TRBJ2-3, with D possibly being TRBD1 (5 bases). V lost 6 bases and J lost 4, with 14 bases in between. Germline V gene sequence: CDR1 LGHDT, CDR2 YNNKEL (reference sequence). This CDR3 spans 14 amino acids. CDR3 nucleotide sequence: TGTGCCAGCAGTCACACAGGTATGGCAGATACGCAGTATTTT. It encodes CASSHTGMADTQYF.